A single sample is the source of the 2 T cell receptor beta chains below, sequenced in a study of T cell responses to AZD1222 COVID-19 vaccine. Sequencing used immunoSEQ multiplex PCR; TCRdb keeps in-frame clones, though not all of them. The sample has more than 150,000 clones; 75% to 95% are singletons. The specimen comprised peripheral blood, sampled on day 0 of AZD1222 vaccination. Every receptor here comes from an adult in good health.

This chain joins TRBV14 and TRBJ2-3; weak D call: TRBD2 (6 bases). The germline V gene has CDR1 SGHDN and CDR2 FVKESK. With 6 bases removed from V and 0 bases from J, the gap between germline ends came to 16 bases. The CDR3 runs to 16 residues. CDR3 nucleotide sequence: TGTGCCAGCAGTTCAGCGGGCCTCGGAAGCACAGATACGCAGTATTTT. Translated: CASSSAGLGSTDTQYF.

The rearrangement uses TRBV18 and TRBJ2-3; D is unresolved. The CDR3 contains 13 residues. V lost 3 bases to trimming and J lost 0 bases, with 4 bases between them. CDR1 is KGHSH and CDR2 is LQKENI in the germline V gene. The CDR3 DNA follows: TGTGCCAGCTCACCCCAAAGCACAGATACGCAGTATTTT. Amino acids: CASSPQSTDTQYF.